This T cell receptor beta chain was recovered during a study of shared clonotypes between healthy human individuals. CDR1 and CDR2 from the germline V gene are SGDLS and YYNGEE. The CDR3 is 16 residues long. V lost 1 base and J lost 9; bases outside the gene matches: 13. At the deep level, the assay was run. Generated by immunoSEQ multiplex PCR, the TCRdb table keeps only in-frame clones and is missing some. The sample yields roughly 570,000 clones, roughly 98% seen once. Naive CD8 isolation took CD45RO-negative cells positively selected for CCR7 and excluded terminally differentiated effector memory CD45RA+ cells.

This clonotype was obtained from a man aged 25 to 40 in good health. The chain is built from TRBV9 and TRBJ2-1, with 7 bases lining up with TRBD1. Sequenced sample: naive CD8+ T cells sorted from blood. The CDR3 DNA reads TGTGCCAGCAGCGTAAATATCCGGGACAGTTCATCTGAGCAGTTCTTC. Residues: CASSVNIRDSSSEQFF.